One T cell receptor beta chain is described in this entry. Its antigen is undetermined. This sample was included in a study of cytomegalovirus exposure and HLA in healthy donors. General study findings and limits: The authors later found HLA-associated TCR beta chains more clonally expanded than equally common others. Later analysis identified several of the most significant clusters that appeared linked to common viral pathogens.

PCR was performed using 60 Vbeta and 13 Jbeta primers. Clones were read by immunoSEQ multiplex PCR, and TCRdb kept only the in-frame ones, dropping some. Here the sample spans 75,000 to 95,000 clones, 70% to 90% being singletons. The CDR3 consists of 14 residues. Losses at the gene ends were 11 bases for V and 7 bases for J; bases not matched to a gene: 15. CDR1 is ENHRY and CDR2 is SYGVKD in the germline V gene. As for the donors, each was a healthy bone marrow donor. While unrecorded immune exposures were likely, the donors were nominally healthy when sampled. The sample consisted of PBMCs. This chain uses TRBV10-3 with TRBJ2-7, with 9 bases fitting TRBD2. The TCR comes from a young woman in good health and CMV-seropositive. CDR3 amino acids: CAGLSIAGVWEQYF. Written as DNA, the CDR3 is TGTGCCGGACTATCGATAGCGGGGGTATGGGAGCAGTACTTC.